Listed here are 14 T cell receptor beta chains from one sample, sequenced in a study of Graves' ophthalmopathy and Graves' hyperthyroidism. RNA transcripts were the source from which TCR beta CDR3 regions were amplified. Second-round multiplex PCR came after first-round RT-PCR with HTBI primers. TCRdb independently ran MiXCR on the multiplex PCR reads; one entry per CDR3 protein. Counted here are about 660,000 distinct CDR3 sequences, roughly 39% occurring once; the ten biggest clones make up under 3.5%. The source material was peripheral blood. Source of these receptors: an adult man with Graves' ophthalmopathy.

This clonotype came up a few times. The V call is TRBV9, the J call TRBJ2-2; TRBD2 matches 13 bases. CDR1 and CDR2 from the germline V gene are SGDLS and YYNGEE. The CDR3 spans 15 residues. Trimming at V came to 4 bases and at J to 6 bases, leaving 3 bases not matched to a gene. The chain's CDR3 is CASSITSGGAGELFF. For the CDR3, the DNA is TGTGCCAGCAGCATAACTAGCGGGGGGGCCGGGGAGCTGTTTTTT. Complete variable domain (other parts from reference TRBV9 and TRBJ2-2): DSGVTQTPKHLITATGQRVTLRCSPRSGDLSVYWYQQSLDQGLQFLIQYYNGEERAKGNILERFSAQQFPDLHSELNLSSLELGDSALYFCASSITSGGAGELFFGEGSRLTVL.

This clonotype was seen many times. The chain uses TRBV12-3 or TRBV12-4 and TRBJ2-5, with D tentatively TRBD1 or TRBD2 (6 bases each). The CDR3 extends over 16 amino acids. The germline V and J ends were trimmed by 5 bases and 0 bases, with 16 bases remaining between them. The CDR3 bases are TGTGCCAGCAGTCGGGGGCCGCCTACAGACCAAGAGACCCAGTACTTC. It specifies CASSRGPPTDQETQYF.

The CDR3 here is CAWTEDSVNYEQYF. As DNA, the CDR3 is TGTGCCTGGACCGAGGACAGCGTTAACTACGAGCAGTACTTC. This rearrangement joins TRBV19 to TRBJ2-7, with D perhaps matching TRBD1 (6 bases). Germline loops: CDR1 LNHDA, CDR2 SQIVND (reference sequence). The CDR3 extends over 14 amino acids. Trimming pared 11 bases from V and 3 bases from J, leaving 20 bases between.

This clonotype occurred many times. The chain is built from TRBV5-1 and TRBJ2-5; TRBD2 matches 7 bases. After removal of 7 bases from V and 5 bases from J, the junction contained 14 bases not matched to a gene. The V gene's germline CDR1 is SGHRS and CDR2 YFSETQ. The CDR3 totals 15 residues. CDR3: CASGSGGRFRETQYF. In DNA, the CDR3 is TGCGCCAGCGGATCGGGAGGAAGGTTTCGGGAGACCCAGTACTTC. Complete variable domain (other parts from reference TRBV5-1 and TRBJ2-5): KAGVTQTPRYLIKTRGQQVTLSCSPISGHRSVSWYQQTPGQGLQFLFEYFSETQRNKGNFPGRFSGRQFSNSRSEMNVSTLELGDSALYLCASGSGGRFRETQYFGPGTRLLVL.

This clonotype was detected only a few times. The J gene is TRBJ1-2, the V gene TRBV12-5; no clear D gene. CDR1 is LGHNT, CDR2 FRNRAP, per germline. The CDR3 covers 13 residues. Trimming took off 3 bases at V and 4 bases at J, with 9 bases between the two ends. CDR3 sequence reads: CASGFSETYGYTF. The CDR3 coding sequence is TGTGCTAGTGGTTTCAGTGAAACCTATGGCTACACCTTC.

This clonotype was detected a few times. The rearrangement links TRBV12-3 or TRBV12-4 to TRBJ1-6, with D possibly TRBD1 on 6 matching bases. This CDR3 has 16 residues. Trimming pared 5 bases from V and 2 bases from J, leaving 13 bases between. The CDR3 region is CASSIGRGAYNSPLHF. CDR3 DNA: TGTGCCAGCAGTATCGGCAGGGGCGCCTATAATTCACCCCTCCACTTT.

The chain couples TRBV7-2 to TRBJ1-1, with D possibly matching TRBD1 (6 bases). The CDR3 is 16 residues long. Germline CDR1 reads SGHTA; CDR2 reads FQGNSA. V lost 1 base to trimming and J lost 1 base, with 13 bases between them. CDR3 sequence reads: CASSLGLGTKNTEAFF. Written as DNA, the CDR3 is TGTGCCAGCAGCTTAGGTCTCGGGACAAAGAACACTGAAGCTTTCTTT. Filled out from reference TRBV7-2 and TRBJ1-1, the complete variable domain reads GAGVSQSPSNKVTEKGKDVELRCDPISGHTALYWYRQSLGQGLEFLIYFQGNSAPDKSGLPSDRFSAERTGGSVSTLTIQRTQQEDSAVYLCASSLGLGTKNTEAFFGQGTRLTVV.

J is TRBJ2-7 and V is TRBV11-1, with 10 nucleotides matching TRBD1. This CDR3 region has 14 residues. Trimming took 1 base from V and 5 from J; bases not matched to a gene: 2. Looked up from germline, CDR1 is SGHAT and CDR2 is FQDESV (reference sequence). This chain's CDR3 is CASSLDGTGDEQYF. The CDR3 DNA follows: TGTGCCAGCAGCTTAGATGGGACAGGGGACGAGCAGTACTTC.

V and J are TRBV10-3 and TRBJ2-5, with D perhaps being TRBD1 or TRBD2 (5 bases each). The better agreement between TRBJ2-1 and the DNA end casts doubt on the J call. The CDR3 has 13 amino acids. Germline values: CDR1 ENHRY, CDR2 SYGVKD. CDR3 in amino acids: CAIMGDVNNEQFF. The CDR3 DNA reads TGTGCCATCATGGGGGACGTGAACAATGAGCAGTTCTTC.

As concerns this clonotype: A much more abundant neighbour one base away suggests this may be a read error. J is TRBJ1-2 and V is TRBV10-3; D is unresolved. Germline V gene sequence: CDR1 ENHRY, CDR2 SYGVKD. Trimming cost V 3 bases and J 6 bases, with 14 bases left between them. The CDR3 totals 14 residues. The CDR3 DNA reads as TGTGCCATCAGTGAAACGATTCTCCCCAATGGCTACACCTTC. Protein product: CAISETILPNGYTF.

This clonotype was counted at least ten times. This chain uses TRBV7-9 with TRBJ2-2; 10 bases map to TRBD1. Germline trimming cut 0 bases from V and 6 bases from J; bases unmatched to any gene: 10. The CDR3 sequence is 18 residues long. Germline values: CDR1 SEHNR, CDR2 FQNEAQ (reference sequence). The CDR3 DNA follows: TGTGCCAGCAGCTTAGCGAGGGAGACAGGGGGCAACGCCGGGGAGCTGTTTTTT. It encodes CASSLARETGGNAGELFF.

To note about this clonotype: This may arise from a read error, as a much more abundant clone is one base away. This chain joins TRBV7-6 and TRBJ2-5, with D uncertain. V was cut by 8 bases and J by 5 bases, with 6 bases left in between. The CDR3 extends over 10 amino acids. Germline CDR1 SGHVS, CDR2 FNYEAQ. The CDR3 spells CASQEETQYF. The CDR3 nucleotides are TGTGCCAGCCAAGAGGAGACCCAGTACTTC. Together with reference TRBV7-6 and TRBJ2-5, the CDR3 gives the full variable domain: GAGVSQSPRYKVTKRGQDVALRCDPISGHVSLYWYRQALGQGPEFLTYFNYEAQQDKSGLPNDRFSAERPEGSISTLTIQRTEQRDSAMYRCASQEETQYFGPGTRLLVL.

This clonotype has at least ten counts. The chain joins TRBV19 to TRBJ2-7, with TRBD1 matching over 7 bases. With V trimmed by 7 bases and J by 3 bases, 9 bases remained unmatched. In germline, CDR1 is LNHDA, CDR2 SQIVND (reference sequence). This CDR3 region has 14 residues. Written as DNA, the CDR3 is TGTGCCAGTACTCTGGGGACAGTCTTCTACGAGCAGTACTTC. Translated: CASTLGTVFYEQYF.

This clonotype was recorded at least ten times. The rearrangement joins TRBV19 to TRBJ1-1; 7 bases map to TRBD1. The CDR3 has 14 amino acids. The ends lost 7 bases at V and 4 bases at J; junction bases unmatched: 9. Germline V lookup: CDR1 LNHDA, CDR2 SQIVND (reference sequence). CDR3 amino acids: CASIRGGGGTEAFF. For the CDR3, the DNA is TGTGCCAGTATAAGAGGGGGCGGCGGCACTGAAGCTTTCTTT.